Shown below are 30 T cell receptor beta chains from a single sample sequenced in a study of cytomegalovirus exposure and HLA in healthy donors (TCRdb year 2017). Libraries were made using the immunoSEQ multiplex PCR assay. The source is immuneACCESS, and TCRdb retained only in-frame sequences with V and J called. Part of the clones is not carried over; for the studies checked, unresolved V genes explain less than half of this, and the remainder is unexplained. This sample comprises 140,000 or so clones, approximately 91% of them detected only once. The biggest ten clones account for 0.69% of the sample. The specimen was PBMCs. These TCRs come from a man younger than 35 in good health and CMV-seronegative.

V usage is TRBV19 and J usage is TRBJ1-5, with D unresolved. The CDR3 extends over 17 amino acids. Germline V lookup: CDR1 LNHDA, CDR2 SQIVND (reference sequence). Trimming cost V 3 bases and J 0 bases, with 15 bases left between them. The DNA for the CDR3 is TGTGCCAGTAGTATTGGCGTAACCGGGTATAGCAATCAGCCCCAGCATTTT. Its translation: CASSIGVTGYSNQPQHF.

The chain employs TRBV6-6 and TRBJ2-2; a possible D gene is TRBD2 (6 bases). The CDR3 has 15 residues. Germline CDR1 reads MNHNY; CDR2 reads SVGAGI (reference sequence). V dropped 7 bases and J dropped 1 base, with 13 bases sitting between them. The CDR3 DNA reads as TGTGCCAGCACCGTGGAGGGATGGAACACCGGGGAGCTGTTTTTT. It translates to CASTVEGWNTGELFF.

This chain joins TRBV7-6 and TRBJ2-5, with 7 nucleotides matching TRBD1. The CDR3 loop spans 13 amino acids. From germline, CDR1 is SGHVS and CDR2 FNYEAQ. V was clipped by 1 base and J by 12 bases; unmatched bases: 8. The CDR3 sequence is CASSLETTGIEYF. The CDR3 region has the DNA TGTGCCAGCAGCTTAGAGACGACAGGGATCGAGTACTTC.

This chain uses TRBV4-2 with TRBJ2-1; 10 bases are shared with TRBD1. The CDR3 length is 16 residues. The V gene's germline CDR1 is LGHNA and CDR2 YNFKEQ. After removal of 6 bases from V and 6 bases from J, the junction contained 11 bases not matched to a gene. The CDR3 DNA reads TGTGCCAGCAGTCAAACCGGGACAGGGGTGATCAATGAGCAGTTCTTC. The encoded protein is CASSQTGTGVINEQFF.

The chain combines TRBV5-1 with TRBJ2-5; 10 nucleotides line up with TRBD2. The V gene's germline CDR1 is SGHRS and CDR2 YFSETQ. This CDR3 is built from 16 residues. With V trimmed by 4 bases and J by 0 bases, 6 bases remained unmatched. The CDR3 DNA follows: TGCGCCAGCAGCATAACAGCGGGAGGGTACCAAGAGACCCAGTACTTC. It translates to CASSITAGGYQETQYF. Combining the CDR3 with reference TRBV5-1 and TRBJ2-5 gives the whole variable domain KAGVTQTPRYLIKTRGQQVTLSCSPISGHRSVSWYQQTPGQGLQFLFEYFSETQRNKGNFPGRFSGRQFSNSRSEMNVSTLELGDSALYLCASSITAGGYQETQYFGPGTRLLVL.

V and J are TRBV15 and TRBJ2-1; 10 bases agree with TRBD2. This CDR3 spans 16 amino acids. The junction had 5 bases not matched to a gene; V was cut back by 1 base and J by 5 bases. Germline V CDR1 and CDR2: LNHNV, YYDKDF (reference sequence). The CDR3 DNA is TGTGCCACCAGCAGAGGTCCTAGCGGGGGTGACAATGAGCAGTTCTTC. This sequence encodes CATSRGPSGGDNEQFF.

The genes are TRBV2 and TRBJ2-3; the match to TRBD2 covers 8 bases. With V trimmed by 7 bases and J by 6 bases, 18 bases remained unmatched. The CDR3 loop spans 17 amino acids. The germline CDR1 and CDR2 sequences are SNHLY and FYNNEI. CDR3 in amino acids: CASNLREGGETMDTQYF. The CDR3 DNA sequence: TGTGCCAGCAATCTACGGGAGGGAGGGGAAACGATGGATACGCAGTATTTT.

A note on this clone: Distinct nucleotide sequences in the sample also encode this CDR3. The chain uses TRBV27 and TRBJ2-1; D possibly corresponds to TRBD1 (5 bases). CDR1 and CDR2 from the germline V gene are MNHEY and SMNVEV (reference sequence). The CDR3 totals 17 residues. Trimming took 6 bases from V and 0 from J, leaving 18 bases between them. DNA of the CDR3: TGTGCCAGCAGCTTGACCCCAGGGTTTAGCTCCTACAATGAGCAGTTCTTC. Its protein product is CASSLTPGFSSYNEQFF.

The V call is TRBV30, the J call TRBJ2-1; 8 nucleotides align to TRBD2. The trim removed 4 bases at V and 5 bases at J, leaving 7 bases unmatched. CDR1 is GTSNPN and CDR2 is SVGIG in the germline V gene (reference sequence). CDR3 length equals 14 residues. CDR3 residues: CAWTSGRGNNEQFF. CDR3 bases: TGTGCCTGGACAAGCGGGAGAGGGAACAATGAGCAGTTCTTC.

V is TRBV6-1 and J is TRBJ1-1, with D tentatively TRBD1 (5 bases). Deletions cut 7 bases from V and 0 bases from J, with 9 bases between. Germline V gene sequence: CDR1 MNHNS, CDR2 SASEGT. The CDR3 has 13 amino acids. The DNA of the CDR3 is TGTGCCAGCACACAGGCGCTGAACACTGAAGCTTTCTTT. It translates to CASTQALNTEAFF.

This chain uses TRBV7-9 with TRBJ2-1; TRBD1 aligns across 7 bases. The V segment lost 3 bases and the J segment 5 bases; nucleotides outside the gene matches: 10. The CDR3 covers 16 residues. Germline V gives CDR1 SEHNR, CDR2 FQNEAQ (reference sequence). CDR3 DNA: TGTGCCAGCAGCTTCTGGATCCGGACAGGAGACAATGAGCAGTTCTTC. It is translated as CASSFWIRTGDNEQFF.

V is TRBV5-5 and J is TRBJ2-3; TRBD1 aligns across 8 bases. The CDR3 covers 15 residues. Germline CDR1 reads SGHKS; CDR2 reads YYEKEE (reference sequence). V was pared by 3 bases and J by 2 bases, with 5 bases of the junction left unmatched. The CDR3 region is CASSSRQGNTDTQYF. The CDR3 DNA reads TGTGCCAGCAGCTCCAGACAGGGGAACACAGATACGCAGTATTTT.

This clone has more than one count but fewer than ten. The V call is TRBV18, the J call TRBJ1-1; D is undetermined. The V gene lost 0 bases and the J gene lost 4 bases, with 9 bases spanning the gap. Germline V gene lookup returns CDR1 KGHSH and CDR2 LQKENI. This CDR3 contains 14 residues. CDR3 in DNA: TGTGCCAGCTCACCACCTTCTCCTCTCACTGAAGCTTTCTTT. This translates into CASSPPSPLTEAFF.

The chain's CDR3 is CASSSQLFPNDEQFF. DNA for the CDR3: TGTGCCAGCAGTTCCCAACTCTTTCCTAACGATGAGCAGTTCTTC. The rearrangement joins TRBV6-6 to TRBJ2-1; D not certain. There are 15 residues in the CDR3. V was pared by 4 bases and J by 8 bases, with 18 bases between. Germline values: CDR1 MNHNY, CDR2 SVGAGI (reference sequence).

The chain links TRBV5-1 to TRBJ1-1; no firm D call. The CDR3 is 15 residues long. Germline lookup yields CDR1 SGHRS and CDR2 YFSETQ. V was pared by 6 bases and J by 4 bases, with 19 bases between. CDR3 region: CASNTRMGGGTEAFF. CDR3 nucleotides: TGCGCCAGCAACACCAGGATGGGAGGCGGCACTGAAGCTTTCTTT.

The CDR3 is CASSIIFRAGSGYEQYF. Written as DNA, the CDR3 is TGTGCCAGTAGTATTATTTTTCGAGCGGGGTCTGGCTACGAGCAGTACTTC. The chain is built from TRBV19 and TRBJ2-7; 7 bases are shared with TRBD2. Germline V lookup: CDR1 LNHDA, CDR2 SQIVND (reference sequence). The CDR3 has 17 residues. V was pared by 3 bases and J by 3 bases, with 14 bases of the junction left unmatched.

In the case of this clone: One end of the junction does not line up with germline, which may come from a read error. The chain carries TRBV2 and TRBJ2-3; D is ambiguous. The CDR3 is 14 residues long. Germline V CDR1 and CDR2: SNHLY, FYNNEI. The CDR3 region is CASIETVITDTQYF. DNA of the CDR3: TGTGCCAGCATTGAAACGGTTATCACAGATACGCAGTATTTT.

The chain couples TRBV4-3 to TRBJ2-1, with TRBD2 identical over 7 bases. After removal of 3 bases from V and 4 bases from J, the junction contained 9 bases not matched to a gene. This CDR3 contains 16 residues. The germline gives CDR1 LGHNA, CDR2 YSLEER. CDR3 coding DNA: TGCGCCAGCAGCCAGGGATCTAGCGGCCGTTACAATGAGCAGTTCTTC. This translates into CASSQGSSGRYNEQFF.

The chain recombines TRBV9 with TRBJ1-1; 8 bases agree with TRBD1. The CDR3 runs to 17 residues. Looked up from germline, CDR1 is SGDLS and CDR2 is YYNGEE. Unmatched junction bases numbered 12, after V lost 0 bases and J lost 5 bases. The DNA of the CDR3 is TGTGCCAGCAGCGTAGAGGCGGGTGGCAGGGGGCGGACTGAAGCTTTCTTT. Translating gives CASSVEAGGRGRTEAFF.

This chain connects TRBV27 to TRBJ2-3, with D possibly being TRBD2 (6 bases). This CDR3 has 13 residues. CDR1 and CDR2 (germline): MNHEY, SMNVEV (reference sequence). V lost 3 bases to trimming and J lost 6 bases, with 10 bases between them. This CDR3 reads CASSLGTVDTQYF. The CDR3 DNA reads TGTGCCAGCAGTTTGGGGACTGTGGATACGCAGTATTTT.

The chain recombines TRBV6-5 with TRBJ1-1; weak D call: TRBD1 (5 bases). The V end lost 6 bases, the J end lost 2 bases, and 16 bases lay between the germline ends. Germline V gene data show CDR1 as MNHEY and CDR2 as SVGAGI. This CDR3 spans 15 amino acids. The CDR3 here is CASRVGRVVNTEAFF. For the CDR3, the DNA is TGTGCCAGCAGGGTGGGCAGGGTGGTTAACACTGAAGCTTTCTTT.

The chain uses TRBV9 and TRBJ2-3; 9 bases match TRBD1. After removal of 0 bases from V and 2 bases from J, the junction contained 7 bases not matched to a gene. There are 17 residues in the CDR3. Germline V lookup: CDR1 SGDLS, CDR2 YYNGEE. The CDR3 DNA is TGTGCCAGCAGCGTAGTTCGGGACAGGGAACACACAGATACGCAGTATTTT. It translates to CASSVVRDREHTDTQYF.

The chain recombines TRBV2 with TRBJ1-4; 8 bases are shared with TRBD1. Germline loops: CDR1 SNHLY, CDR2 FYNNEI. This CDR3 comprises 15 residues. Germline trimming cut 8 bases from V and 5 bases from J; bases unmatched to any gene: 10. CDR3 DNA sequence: TGTGCCAGCGACAGAGGACAGGGCTGGAATGAAAAACTGTTTTTT. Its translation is CASDRGQGWNEKLFF.

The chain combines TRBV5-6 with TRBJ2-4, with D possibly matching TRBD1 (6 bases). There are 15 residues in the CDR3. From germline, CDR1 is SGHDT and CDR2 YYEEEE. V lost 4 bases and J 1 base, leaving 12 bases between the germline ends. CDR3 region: CASSGTGSAKNIQYF. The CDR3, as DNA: TGTGCCAGCAGCGGTACAGGGTCCGCCAAAAACATTCAGTACTTC.

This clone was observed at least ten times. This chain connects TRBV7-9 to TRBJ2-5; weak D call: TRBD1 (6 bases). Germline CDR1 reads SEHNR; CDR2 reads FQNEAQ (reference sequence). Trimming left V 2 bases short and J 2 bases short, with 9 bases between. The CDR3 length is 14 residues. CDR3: CASSLSQGQETQYF. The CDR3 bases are TGTGCCAGCAGCTTAAGTCAGGGGCAAGAGACCCAGTACTTC.

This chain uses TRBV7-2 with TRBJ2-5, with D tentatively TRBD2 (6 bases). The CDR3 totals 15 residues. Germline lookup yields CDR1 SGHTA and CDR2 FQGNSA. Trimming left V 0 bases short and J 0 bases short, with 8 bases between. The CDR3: CASSLAGGYQETQYF. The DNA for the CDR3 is TGTGCCAGCAGCTTAGCGGGAGGTTACCAAGAGACCCAGTACTTC.

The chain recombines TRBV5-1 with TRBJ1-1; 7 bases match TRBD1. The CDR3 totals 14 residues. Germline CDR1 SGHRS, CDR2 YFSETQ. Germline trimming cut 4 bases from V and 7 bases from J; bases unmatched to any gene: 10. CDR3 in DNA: TGCGCCAGCAGCCCACAGGTAAACAGGGGTGAAGCTTTCTTT. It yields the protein CASSPQVNRGEAFF.

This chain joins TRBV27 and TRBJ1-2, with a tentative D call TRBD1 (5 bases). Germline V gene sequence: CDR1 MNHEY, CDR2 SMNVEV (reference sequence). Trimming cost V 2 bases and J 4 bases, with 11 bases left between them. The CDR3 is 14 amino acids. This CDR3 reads CASSLIGGFYGYTF. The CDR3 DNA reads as TGTGCCAGCAGTTTAATTGGGGGGTTCTATGGCTACACCTTC.

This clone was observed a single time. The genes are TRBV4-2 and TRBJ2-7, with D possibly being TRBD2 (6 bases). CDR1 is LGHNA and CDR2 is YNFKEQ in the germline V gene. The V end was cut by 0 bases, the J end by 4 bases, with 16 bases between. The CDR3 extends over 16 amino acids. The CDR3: CASSQDSTSPHYEQYF. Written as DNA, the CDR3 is TGTGCCAGCAGCCAAGATTCGACTAGTCCCCATTACGAGCAGTACTTC.

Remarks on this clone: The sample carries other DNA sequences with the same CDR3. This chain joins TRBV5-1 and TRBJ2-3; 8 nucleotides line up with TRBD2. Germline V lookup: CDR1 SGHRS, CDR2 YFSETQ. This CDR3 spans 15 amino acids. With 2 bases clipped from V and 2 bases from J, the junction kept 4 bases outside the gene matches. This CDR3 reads CASSFSGANTDTQYF. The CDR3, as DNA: TGCGCCAGCAGCTTTAGCGGGGCAAACACAGATACGCAGTATTTT. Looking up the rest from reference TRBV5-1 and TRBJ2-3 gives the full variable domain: KAGVTQTPRYLIKTRGQQVTLSCSPISGHRSVSWYQQTPGQGLQFLFEYFSETQRNKGNFPGRFSGRQFSNSRSEMNVSTLELGDSALYLCASSFSGANTDTQYFGPGTRLTVL.